This T cell receptor beta chain was found in a study of T cell responses to AZD1222 COVID-19 vaccine. To note about this clone: The antigen remains unidentified.

Sequencing used immunoSEQ multiplex PCR; TCRdb keeps in-frame clones, though not all of them. This table holds 150,000 to 200,000 clones, 80% to 90% found once. Germline assignment: CDR1 MDHEN and CDR2 SYDVKM. The CDR3 contains 14 residues. The V end lost 2 bases, the J end lost 2 bases, and 9 bases lay between the germline ends. The study's findings and limits: Females made up more of the donors, who were largely white British, and clonal diversity may have come out too low. Seropositive status at baseline applied to only a handful of AZD1222 recipients. Repertoire samples came only from after the peak T cell response. The breadth and depth of Spike-specific TCRs increased once two AZD1222 doses had been given.

The gene calls are TRBV28 and TRBJ1-2; D call uncertain. The sample in question was peripheral blood, obtained 28 days after the second dose of the MenACWY control vaccine. The clonotype originates from an adult who received the MenACWY meningococcal vaccine as a control. The CDR3: CASSLGVWNYGYTF. The CDR3 bases are TGTGCCAGCAGTTTAGGTGTGTGGAACTATGGCTACACCTTC.